This TCR beta chain was sequenced for a study of shared clonotypes between healthy human individuals. Study-level information: Those who served as donors were a couple of women and a few men between the ages of 18 and 49.

Nashville, Tennessee was home to all donors, each a Caucasian adult. With respect to this clone: The antigen remains unidentified.

CDR1 and CDR2 from the germline V gene are SGHTA and FQGNSA. The CDR3 consists of 14 residues. The trim removed 5 bases at V and 8 bases at J, leaving 10 bases unmatched. Here immunoSEQ multiplex PCR was the method, and the copy in TCRdb shows in-frame clones only, minus some. The data contain more than 2 million clones, approximately 96% of them seen just once; the ten biggest clones take up more than 0.1%. General study points: Relative to memory subsets, naive subsets generally showed larger estimated richness.

V usage is TRBV7-2 and J usage is TRBJ1-2, with TRBD1 matching over 8 bases. Source material: naive CD4+ T cells sorted from blood. Regarding subset: CD45RA+ positively selected. This TCR was recovered from a man between 18 and 35 years old in good health. The CDR3 loop reads CASSQGQGGYGYTF. For the CDR3, the DNA is TGTGCCAGCAGCCAAGGACAGGGAGGCTACGGCTACACCTTC.